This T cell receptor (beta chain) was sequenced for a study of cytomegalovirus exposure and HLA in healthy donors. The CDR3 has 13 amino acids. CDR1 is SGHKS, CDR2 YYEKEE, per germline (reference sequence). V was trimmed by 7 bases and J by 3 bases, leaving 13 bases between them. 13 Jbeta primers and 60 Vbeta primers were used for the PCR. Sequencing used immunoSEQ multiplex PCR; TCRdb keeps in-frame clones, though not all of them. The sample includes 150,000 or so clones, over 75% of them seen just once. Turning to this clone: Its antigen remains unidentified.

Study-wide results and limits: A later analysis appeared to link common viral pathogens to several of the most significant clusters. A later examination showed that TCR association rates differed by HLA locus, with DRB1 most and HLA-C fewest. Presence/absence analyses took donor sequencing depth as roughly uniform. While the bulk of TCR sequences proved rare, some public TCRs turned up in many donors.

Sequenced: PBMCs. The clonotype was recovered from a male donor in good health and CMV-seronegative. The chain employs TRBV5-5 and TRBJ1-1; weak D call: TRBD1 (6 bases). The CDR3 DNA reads TGTGCCAGCGCACAAACAGGGTACACTGAAGCTTTCTTT. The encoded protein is CASAQTGYTEAFF. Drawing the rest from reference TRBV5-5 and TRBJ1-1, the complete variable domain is DAGVTQSPTHLIKTRGQQVTLRCSPISGHKSVSWYQQVLGQGPQFIFQYYEKEERGRGNFPDRFSARQFPNYSSELNVNALLLGDSALYLCASAQTGYTEAFFGQGTRLTVV.